One and the same sample provided the 24 T cell receptor beta chains below, sequenced in a study of blood T cell repertoires in COVID-19 (dated by TCRdb to 2018 to 2021). Library creation used the immunoSEQ multiplex PCR assay. Held by TCRdb, this immuneACCESS table contains in-frame sequences only and omits some clones. Under half of the omission traces to an unresolved V gene where checked; the cause of the rest is unknown. The sample records under 500,000 clones, roughly nine tenths of which are singletons. The ten largest clones take up 1% to 1.3% of the sample. The sample taken for sequencing was PBMCs or T cells enriched from blood (not recorded which). The source of these receptors is a young man who had recovered from COVID-19.

Remarks on this clone: Other DNA sequences in this sample translate to the same CDR3. J is TRBJ1-6 and V is TRBV18, with a tentative D call TRBD1 (5 bases). Per germline, CDR1 KGHSH and CDR2 LQKENI. This CDR3 comprises 14 residues. Between the trimmed V and J ends, which lost 1 base and 6 bases, there was a span of 7 bases. As DNA, the CDR3 is TGTGCCAGCTCACCACGAGACAGTAATTCACCCCTCCACTTT. Translation: CASSPRDSNSPLHF.

The CDR3 DNA follows: TGTGCCAGCAGTGCACAAAGAGTACTAGCGGGAGCTGGGGCCAACGTCCTGACTTTC. It yields the protein CASSAQRVLAGAGANVLTF. The chain carries TRBV6-1 and TRBJ2-6; TRBD2 matches at 11 bases. The CDR3 totals 19 residues. Germline-derived CDR1 and CDR2 are MNHNS and SASEGT. The V gene end was trimmed by 4 bases and the J gene end by 2 bases; junction bases not matched to a gene: 10.

V gene TRBV7-9 combines with J gene TRBJ1-5, with a possible D match to TRBD1 (5 bases). V shed 3 bases and J shed 0 bases, with 6 bases lying between them. CDR1 is SEHNR and CDR2 is FQNEAQ in the germline V gene (reference sequence). This CDR3 has 14 residues. CDR3 DNA sequence: TGTGCCAGCAGCTTCCAGGGTAGCAATCAGCCCCAGCATTTT. Translation gives CASSFQGSNQPQHF. The full variable domain, with the rest looked up from reference TRBV7-9 and TRBJ1-5, is DTGVSQNPRHKITKRGQNVTFRCDPISEHNRLYWYRQTLGQGPEFLTYFQNEAQLEKSRLLSDRFSAERPKGSFSTLEIQRTEQGDSAMYLCASSFQGSNQPQHFGDGTRLSIL.

This clone was detected only a few times. V and J are TRBV19 and TRBJ2-3, with D unresolved. The CDR3 spans 13 residues. V lost 5 bases, J lost 2 bases, and 8 bases lay in between. Germline values: CDR1 LNHDA, CDR2 SQIVND (reference sequence). The CDR3 nucleotides read TGTGCCAGTAGTGTCTCCCTCACAGATACGCAGTATTTT. Protein sequence: CASSVSLTDTQYF.

V gene TRBV7-9 combines with J gene TRBJ2-3; D gene unclear. The germline V and J ends were trimmed by 3 bases and 4 bases, with 11 bases remaining between them. CDR1 SEHNR and CDR2 FQNEAQ come from the germline V gene (reference sequence). The CDR3 is made up of 14 amino acids. Here the CDR3 reads CASSFSGVADTQYF. CDR3 bases: TGTGCCAGCAGCTTCAGTGGTGTCGCAGATACGCAGTATTTT. Supplemented by reference TRBV7-9 and TRBJ2-3, the full variable domain reads DTGVSQNPRHKITKRGQNVTFRCDPISEHNRLYWYRQTLGQGPEFLTYFQNEAQLEKSRLLSDRFSAERPKGSFSTLEIQRTEQGDSAMYLCASSFSGVADTQYFGPGTRLTVL.

V usage is TRBV5-1 and J usage is TRBJ2-7, with a weak D call TRBD2 (5 bases). The length of the CDR3 is 17 residues. Between the trimmed V and J ends, which lost 0 bases and 0 bases, there was a span of 16 bases. Per the germline V gene, CDR1 is SGHRS and CDR2 is YFSETQ. CDR3 in DNA: TGCGCCAGCAGCTTGGGGGCAACTAGTCTCAGCTCCTACGAGCAGTACTTC. Encoded protein: CASSLGATSLSSYEQYF.

This chain joins TRBV27 and TRBJ2-5; tentatively, D is TRBD1 (5 bases). This CDR3 region has 13 residues. Germline CDR1 reads MNHEY; CDR2 reads SMNVEV (reference sequence). Trimming stripped 5 bases from V and 5 bases from J, with 12 bases between. CDR3 coding DNA: TGTGCCAGCAGTCCAGGGTTGGGGGAGACCCAGTACTTC. Translation gives CASSPGLGETQYF.

The chain joins TRBV25-1 to TRBJ2-1; 9 bases match TRBD2. Trimming cost V 6 bases and J 2 bases; bases outside gene matches: 2. The CDR3 runs to 14 residues. Germline lookup yields CDR1 MGHDK and CDR2 SYGVNS. CDR3 bases: TGTGCCAGCAGGTTAGCGGGGGCCTACAATGAGCAGTTCTTC. It translates to CASRLAGAYNEQFF.

This chain links TRBV30 with TRBJ1-5, with D perhaps TRBD1 (6 bases). Germline assignment: CDR1 GTSNPN and CDR2 SVGIG (reference sequence). V gave up 2 bases and J gave up 3 bases, with 11 bases separating them. The CDR3 runs to 14 residues. CDR3 protein: CAWSQGTINQPQHF. The CDR3 coding sequence is TGTGCCTGGAGTCAGGGGACCATCAATCAGCCCCAGCATTTT.

This clone has just a few counts. This chain links TRBV18 with TRBJ2-7; 10 bases map to TRBD2. Germline CDR1 KGHSH, CDR2 LQKENI. There are 17 residues in the CDR3. After removal of 0 bases from V and 7 bases from J, the junction contained 12 bases not matched to a gene. CDR3 sequence (DNA): TGTGCCAGCTCACCACCGCTGGCTAGCGGGAGTATCGGGGAGCAGTACTTC. Translated: CASSPPLASGSIGEQYF. Full variable domain (missing parts from reference TRBV18 and TRBJ2-7): NAGVMQNPRHLVRRRGQEARLRCSPMKGHSHVYWYRQLPEEGLKFMVYLQKENIIDESGMPKERFSAEFPKEGPSILRIQQVVRGDSAAYFCASSPPLASGSIGEQYFGPGTRLTVT.

This chain uses TRBV28 with TRBJ1-3; D gene unclear. Germline CDR1 reads MDHEN; CDR2 reads SYDVKM. V was pared by 5 bases and J by 0 bases, with 5 bases between. The CDR3 totals 13 residues. This CDR3 is CASSPLSGNTIYF. The CDR3 bases are TGTGCCAGCAGTCCCCTCTCTGGAAACACCATATATTTT.

CDR3 in amino acids: CASSPNRGEAFF. In DNA, the CDR3 is TGTGCCAGCAGTCCCAACAGGGGGGAAGCTTTCTTT. This rearrangement joins TRBV27 to TRBJ1-1; 8 bases align to TRBD1. V was clipped by 5 bases and J by 8 bases; unmatched bases: 4. The CDR3 loop spans 12 amino acids. Germline V lookup: CDR1 MNHEY, CDR2 SMNVEV (reference sequence).

The chain links TRBV27 to TRBJ1-2; D possibly corresponds to TRBD1 (6 bases). The CDR3 is 14 residues long. Trimming shortened V by 2 bases and J by 0 bases, and 7 bases separated the two germline ends. Germline V CDR1 and CDR2: MNHEY, SMNVEV (reference sequence). DNA for the CDR3: TGTGCCAGCAGTTTAGGGACAACTAACTATGGCTACACCTTC. Translated, it gives CASSLGTTNYGYTF.

A word on this clone: Other DNA sequences from this sample encode an identical CDR3 as well. The genes are TRBV18 and TRBJ1-4; possible D gene TRBD1, 6 bases. CDR1 KGHSH and CDR2 LQKENI come from the germline V gene. CDR3 size: 13 residues. V gave up 5 bases and J gave up 6 bases, with 10 bases separating them. The CDR3 nucleotides read TGTGCCAGCTCAGGGGGCCAGGATGAAAAACTGTTTTTT. This sequence encodes CASSGGQDEKLFF.

This clone was picked up one time. Sequence at one end of the junction differs from germline and may be a read error. This sequence joins TRBV6-5 and TRBJ2-1; a possible D gene is TRBD1 (5 bases). Germline loops: CDR1 MNHEY, CDR2 SVGAGI. CDR3 length: 10 amino acids. CDR3 bases: TGTGCCAGCGGGGCCCCCGAGTTTGTCTTC. It encodes CASGAPEFVF.

This clone was observed once. Here the CDR3 DNA reads TGCGCCAGCAGCTCGGGACTAGCGGGAGCAGTCAAGACAGATACGCAGTATTTT. It yields the protein CASSSGLAGAVKTDTQYF. The gene calls are TRBV5-1 and TRBJ2-3; 14 bases map to TRBD2. With V trimmed by 3 bases and J by 3 bases, 9 bases remained unmatched. Germline-derived CDR1 and CDR2 are SGHRS and YFSETQ. The CDR3 length is 18 residues.

The chain couples TRBV27 to TRBJ2-5; TRBD1 agrees at 8 bases. CDR1 is MNHEY and CDR2 is SMNVEV in the germline V gene (reference sequence). V was clipped by 4 bases and J by 7 bases; unmatched bases: 8. This CDR3 spans 14 amino acids. The CDR3, as DNA: TGTGCCAGCAGTTCCCATGGACAGGGAGCGACCCAGTACTTC. Protein: CASSSHGQGATQYF.

The rearrangement links TRBV12-3 or TRBV12-4 to TRBJ1-2; D gene uncertain. Trimming removed 5 bases at V and 3 bases at J, with 10 bases between. The CDR3 is 13 residues long. CDR3 loop: CASSLGEDYGYTF. In DNA form, the CDR3 reads TGTGCCAGCAGTCTGGGAGAGGACTATGGCTACACCTTC.

DNA of the CDR3: TGTGCCAGCAGCCAGGGCAGGGGACGGAATCAGCCCCAGCATTTT. It specifies CASSQGRGRNQPQHF. This chain joins TRBV16 and TRBJ1-5; weak D call: TRBD1 (6 bases). V lost 3 bases and J lost 4, with 13 bases in between. Germline V gives CDR1 KGHSY, CDR2 FQNENV. The CDR3 runs 15 residues.

V is TRBV5-4 and J is TRBJ2-1, with unresolved D. There are 15 residues in the CDR3. The germline V gene encodes CDR1 SGHNT and CDR2 YYREEE (reference sequence). The germline V and J ends were trimmed by 4 bases and 7 bases, with 18 bases remaining between them. CDR3 amino acids: CASSLDVVAVNEQFF. The CDR3 coding sequence is TGTGCCAGCAGCCTGGACGTAGTGGCGGTAAATGAGCAGTTCTTC.

The rearrangement uses TRBV6-5 and TRBJ2-3, with 8 bases aligning to TRBD1. Trimming at V came to 7 bases and at J to 3 bases, leaving 6 bases not matched to a gene. This CDR3 has 14 residues. Germline assignment: CDR1 MNHEY and CDR2 SVGAGI. This chain's CDR3 is CASKPGQATDTQYF. For the CDR3, the DNA is TGTGCCAGCAAACCGGGACAGGCGACAGATACGCAGTATTTT.

V and J are TRBV5-1 and TRBJ2-1; possibly TRBD2 for D (5 bases). Trimming removed 4 bases from V and 6 bases from J, with 11 bases in between. Germline loops: CDR1 SGHRS, CDR2 YFSETQ. The CDR3 contains 13 residues. CDR3 sequence: CASSPDLSNEQFF. In DNA form, the CDR3 reads TGCGCCAGCAGCCCGGACTTATCCAATGAGCAGTTCTTC.

This rearrangement joins TRBV6-5 to TRBJ2-1; 7 nucleotides align to TRBD2. With V trimmed by 7 bases and J by 5 bases, 8 bases remained unmatched. In germline, CDR1 is MNHEY, CDR2 SVGAGI. This CDR3 comprises 14 residues. The CDR3 protein is CASKLAGGNNEQFF. For the CDR3, the DNA is TGTGCCAGCAAGTTAGCGGGTGGGAACAATGAGCAGTTCTTC.

The chain uses TRBV3-1 (or the pseudogene TRBV3-2) and TRBJ2-5; 8 bases match TRBD1. The CDR3 has 13 residues. Germline V gene sequence: CDR1 LGHDT, CDR2 YNNKEL (reference sequence). The ends lost 5 bases at V and 8 bases at J; junction bases unmatched: 7. CDR3 loop: CASSGGQGSTQYF. The CDR3 DNA reads as TGTGCCAGCAGCGGAGGACAGGGTAGCACCCAGTACTTC.